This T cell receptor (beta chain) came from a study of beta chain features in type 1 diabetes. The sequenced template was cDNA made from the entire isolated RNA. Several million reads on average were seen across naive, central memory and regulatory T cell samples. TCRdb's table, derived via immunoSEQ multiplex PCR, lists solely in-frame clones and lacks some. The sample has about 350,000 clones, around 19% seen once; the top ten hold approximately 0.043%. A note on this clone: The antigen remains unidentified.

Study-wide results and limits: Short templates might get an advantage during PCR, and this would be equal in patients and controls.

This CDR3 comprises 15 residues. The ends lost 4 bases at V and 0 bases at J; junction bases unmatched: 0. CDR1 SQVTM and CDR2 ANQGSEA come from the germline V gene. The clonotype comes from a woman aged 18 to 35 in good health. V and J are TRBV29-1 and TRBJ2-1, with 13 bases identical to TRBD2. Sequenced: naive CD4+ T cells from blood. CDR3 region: CSVGTSGSSYNEQFF. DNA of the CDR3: TGCAGCGTTGGGACTAGCGGGAGCTCCTACAATGAGCAGTTCTTC.